This TCR beta chain came from a study of T cell changes during pregnancy in multiple sclerosis. The method was immunoSEQ multiplex PCR; TCRdb's version includes in-frame clones alone and lacks a portion of them. The sample includes about 52,000 clones, 80% to 95% of them seen just once. This TCR derives from a female donor in good health, enrolled as a control in a pregnancy study. The source material was CD4+ T cells from peripheral blood mononuclear cells, sampled after pregnancy.

The CDR3 is CASSARTGEETQYF. In DNA, the CDR3 is TGTGCCAGCAGCGCCCGGACAGGGGAAGAGACCCAGTACTTC. The genes are TRBV7-2 and TRBJ2-5; 9 nucleotides align to TRBD1. This CDR3 has 14 residues. V lost 5 bases, J lost 3 bases, and 4 bases stayed unmatched. In germline, CDR1 is SGHTA, CDR2 FQGNSA.